The entry that follows covers one T cell receptor (beta chain) sequence. Its target is unknown. Stated treatment: oral pan-JAK inhibitor, 5-10 mg twice daily. Punch biopsies of lesional scalp, plus peripheral blood, were taken from alopecia areata patients. Starting from PBMCs, sorting isolated CD4+ and CD8+ T cells. The entry originates in a study of CD8+ T cells in alopecia areata. The CDR3 loop spans 15 amino acids. CDR1 is MNHEY and CDR2 is SMNVEV in the germline V gene (reference sequence). V was shortened by 3 bases and J by 5 bases, with 16 bases between the two germline ends. Following RNA extraction, reverse transcription yielded cDNA that acted as the sequencing template. Generated by immunoSEQ multiplex PCR, the TCRdb table keeps only in-frame clones and is missing some. Among approximately 170,000 clones listed, approximately 62% were seen once. Study-wide results and caveats: Among the top 100, expanded CD8+ clones were significantly decreased by tofacitinib, as was scalp clonality.

The specimen was CD4+ T cells sorted from blood, collected at week 24, from a patient treated with tofacitinib. The receptor was derived from a human donor with alopecia areata. The rearrangement links TRBV27 to TRBJ2-5, with D possibly called TRBD1 or TRBD2 (6 bases each). This CDR3 is CASSLDGGRWETQYF. DNA for the CDR3: TGTGCCAGCAGTTTGGACGGGGGCCGGTGGGAGACCCAGTACTTC.